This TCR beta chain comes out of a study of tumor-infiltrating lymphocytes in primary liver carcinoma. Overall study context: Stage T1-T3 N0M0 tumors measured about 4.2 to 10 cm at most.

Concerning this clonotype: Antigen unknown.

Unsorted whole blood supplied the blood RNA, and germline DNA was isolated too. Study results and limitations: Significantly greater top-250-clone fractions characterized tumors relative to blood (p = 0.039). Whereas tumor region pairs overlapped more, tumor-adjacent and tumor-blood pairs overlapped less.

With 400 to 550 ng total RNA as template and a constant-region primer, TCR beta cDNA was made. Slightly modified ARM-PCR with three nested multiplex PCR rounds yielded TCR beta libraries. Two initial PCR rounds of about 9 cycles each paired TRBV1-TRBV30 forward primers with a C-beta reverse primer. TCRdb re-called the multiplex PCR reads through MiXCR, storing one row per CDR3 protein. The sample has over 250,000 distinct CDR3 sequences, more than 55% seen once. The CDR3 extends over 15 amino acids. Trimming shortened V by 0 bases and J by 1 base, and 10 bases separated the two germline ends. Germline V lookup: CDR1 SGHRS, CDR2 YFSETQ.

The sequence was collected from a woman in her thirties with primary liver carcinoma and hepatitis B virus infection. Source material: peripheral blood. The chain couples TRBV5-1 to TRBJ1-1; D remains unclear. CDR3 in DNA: TGCGCCAGCAGCTTGGGCGGAGCCTCGAACACTGAAGCTTTCTTT. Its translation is CASSLGGASNTEAFF.